This entry describes one T cell receptor beta chain. Its antigen remains unidentified. Naive CD4+ cells had CD25+ Tregs removed. Points from the study as a whole: Tumor memory CD4+ T cell TCR gene usage clustered with blood and lymph node memory CD4+ cells and lymph node naive CD4+ cells. Tumor Tregs overlapped most with tumor, then blood, naive CD4+ cells.

The CDR3 consists of 15 residues. The V end lost 6 bases, the J end lost 5 bases, and 19 bases lay between the germline ends. Germline-derived CDR1 and CDR2 are MNHEY and SVGAGI. Semi-nested PCR with Nested Universal Primer A followed constant-region reverse priming of full-length variable regions. Each CDR3 protein gets one entry after TCRdb re-called the 5' RACE reads with MiXCR. Among about 62,000 distinct CDR3 sequences listed, under 35% were seen once. The receptor was derived from a female donor with breast cancer. The source material was tumor-infiltrating naive CD4+ T cells sorted from the breast tumor. Sample subset: naive CD4+ T cells, CD4+CD45RA+CD25-. This sequence joins TRBV6-5 and TRBJ1-1; D may be TRBD1 (6 bases). The CDR3 coding sequence is TGTGCCAGCAGGCCCTATGGGCAGGGGATGACTGAAGCTTTCTTT. Translating it yields CASRPYGQGMTEAFF.